The 23 T cell receptor beta chains presented below share a single source sample, sequenced in a study of blood T cell repertoires in COVID-19. Repertoires were generated with immunoSEQ multiplex PCR, while TCRdb's copy carries only in-frame clones and drops some. The table shows about 68,000 clones, with approximately 83% occurring only once. Sequenced sample: peripheral blood. These receptors all stem from a woman in her fifties or sixties with acute or convalescent COVID-19.

This clone was recorded once. This sequence joins TRBV19 and TRBJ1-5, with TRBD1 identical over 8 bases. This CDR3 region has 16 residues. J was trimmed by 6 bases and V by 1 base; bases with no gene match: 8. CDR1 and CDR2 from the germline V gene are LNHDA and SQIVND (reference sequence). CDR3 sequence: CASSIVHRGNPQPQHF. CDR3 coding DNA: TGTGCCAGTAGTATAGTCCACAGGGGGAACCCTCAGCCCCAGCATTTT.

The V call is TRBV4-2, the J call TRBJ2-7; 8 bases are a match to TRBD2. V dropped 1 base and J dropped 4; count of bases not matched to a gene: 6. The CDR3 length is 15 residues. Germline CDR1 and CDR2: LGHNA and YNFKEQ. The CDR3: CASSQGLALKYEQYF. The CDR3 DNA reads as TGTGCCAGCAGCCAAGGACTAGCGCTGAAGTACGAGCAGTACTTC.

About this clone: A junction boundary mismatches the germline segment, possibly from a read error. The V and J genes are TRBV7-7 and TRBJ2-3, with D hard to call. Germline V lookup: CDR1 SSHAT, CDR2 FNYEAQ (reference sequence). CDR3 length equals 12 residues. CDR3 nucleotide sequence: TGTGCTAGCATCCTCCCCACTAATACGCAGTATTTT. Protein product: CASILPTNTQYF.

The chain couples TRBV4-1 to TRBJ2-2, with a weak D call TRBD2 (6 bases). The CDR3 has 14 amino acids. Germline CDR1 MGHRA, CDR2 YSYEKL. The V end lost 5 bases, the J end lost 3 bases, and 10 bases lay between the germline ends. The CDR3 spells CASSSPGDTGELFF. DNA for the CDR3: TGCGCCAGCAGCTCCCCGGGAGACACCGGGGAGCTGTTTTTT.

The genes are TRBV30 and TRBJ1-5, with a possible D match to TRBD1 (6 bases). Germline V lookup: CDR1 GTSNPN, CDR2 SVGIG (reference sequence). Trimming took 0 bases from V and 4 from J, leaving 13 bases between them. This CDR3 has 15 amino acids. The CDR3 DNA reads TGTGCCTGGAGTGTACGGGGGGCGCGAAATCAGCCCCAGCATTTT. Its protein is CAWSVRGARNQPQHF.

The chain carries TRBV3-1 (or the pseudogene TRBV3-2) and TRBJ2-7; D gene unclear. Germline-derived CDR1 and CDR2 are LGHDT and YNNKEL (reference sequence). V lost 0 bases, J lost 3 bases, and 9 bases lay in between. This CDR3 is 14 amino acids long. The CDR3 spells CASSQDSASYEQYF. For the CDR3, the DNA is TGTGCCAGCAGCCAAGATTCAGCGAGCTACGAGCAGTACTTC.

The chain links TRBV5-1 to TRBJ2-1; 10 nucleotides agree with TRBD2. Per the germline V gene, CDR1 is SGHRS and CDR2 is YFSETQ. V was pared by 4 bases and J by 5 bases, with 9 bases of the junction left unmatched. The CDR3 length is 16 residues. The CDR3 sequence is CASSPRTSGPNNEQFF. The CDR3 DNA reads TGCGCCAGCAGCCCGCGGACTAGCGGACCTAACAATGAGCAGTTCTTC. Looking up the rest from reference TRBV5-1 and TRBJ2-1 gives the full variable domain: KAGVTQTPRYLIKTRGQQVTLSCSPISGHRSVSWYQQTPGQGLQFLFEYFSETQRNKGNFPGRFSGRQFSNSRSEMNVSTLELGDSALYLCASSPRTSGPNNEQFFGPGTRLTVL.

This clone has more than one count but fewer than ten. The chain couples TRBV30 to TRBJ1-1, with a tentative D call TRBD1 (5 bases). CDR1 is GTSNPN, CDR2 SVGIG, per germline (reference sequence). This CDR3 region has 11 residues. Trimming took off 6 bases at V and 8 bases at J, with 13 bases between the two ends. CDR3 nucleotide sequence: TGTGCCTGCCGTCAGACAGTCGAAGCTTTCTTT. Amino acid sequence: CACRQTVEAFF.

The rearrangement links TRBV27 to TRBJ1-2; 8 nucleotides line up with TRBD1. Germline V gene lookup returns CDR1 MNHEY and CDR2 SMNVEV (reference sequence). CDR3 length: 14 residues. V lost 2 bases and J lost 6; bases outside the gene matches: 5. CDR3 nucleotide sequence: TGTGCCAGCAGTTTAAGACAGGGGACTCATGGCTACACCTTC. This gives the protein CASSLRQGTHGYTF.

The chain links TRBV6-1 to TRBJ2-5; 11 positions agree with TRBD2. Germline V gene sequence: CDR1 MNHNS, CDR2 SASEGT. V was pared by 4 bases and J by 5 bases, with 12 bases of the junction left unmatched. The CDR3 consists of 17 residues. This CDR3 is CASSGGLADTRVETQYF. The CDR3 coding sequence is TGTGCCAGCAGTGGGGGACTAGCGGACACGAGGGTGGAGACCCAGTACTTC.

The chain combines TRBV11-3 with TRBJ1-1; perhaps TRBD1 as D (6 bases). The CDR3 length is 13 residues. CDR1 and CDR2 (germline): SGHNT, YENEEA. V was trimmed by 8 bases and J by 5 bases, leaving 15 bases between them. In nucleotides, the CDR3 is TGTGCCAGCGGTGAGGGCAGGGGTACTGAAGCTTTCTTT. Translation: CASGEGRGTEAFF. Drawing the rest from reference TRBV11-3 and TRBJ1-1, the complete variable domain is EAGVVQSPRYKIIEKKQPVAFWCNPISGHNTLYWYLQNLGQGPELLIRYENEEAVDDSQLPKDRFSAERLKGVDSTLKIQPAELGDSAVYLCASGEGRGTEAFFGQGTRLTVV.

The chain carries TRBV5-6 and TRBJ2-7; 10 nucleotides line up with TRBD1. CDR3 length: 15 residues. Germline values: CDR1 SGHDT, CDR2 YYEEEE. With V trimmed by 7 bases and J by 5 bases, 12 bases remained unmatched. The CDR3 sequence: CASGILDRGFHEQYF. In DNA form, the CDR3 reads TGTGCCAGCGGAATTTTGGACAGGGGGTTCCACGAGCAGTACTTC.

This clone was counted only a few times. V is TRBV2 and J is TRBJ1-5; 7 bases match TRBD1. The CDR3 is made up of 14 amino acids. Germline V gene sequence: CDR1 SNHLY, CDR2 FYNNEI. Germline trimming cut 6 bases from V and 2 bases from J; bases unmatched to any gene: 4. Here the CDR3 reads CASSGGTGNQPQHF. DNA of the CDR3: TGTGCCAGCAGCGGCGGGACAGGCAATCAGCCCCAGCATTTT.

This clone was found a few times. V is TRBV7-6 and J is TRBJ2-2, with D possibly matching TRBD2 (6 bases). The CDR3 length is 15 residues. Trimming left V 0 bases short and J 1 base short, with 6 bases between. Germline assignment: CDR1 SGHVS and CDR2 FNYEAQ. CDR3 DNA sequence: TGTGCCAGCAGCTTAGCGGGACTGAACACCGGGGAGCTGTTTTTT. As protein: CASSLAGLNTGELFF.

The CDR3 DNA sequence: TGTGCCAGTAGTATAGACGGTTCGTCTGGCTACACCTTC. Amino acid sequence: CASSIDGSSGYTF. The chain couples TRBV19 to TRBJ1-2; D remains ambiguous. Germline assignment: CDR1 LNHDA and CDR2 SQIVND (reference sequence). V was trimmed by 0 bases and J by 7 bases, leaving 9 bases between them. The CDR3 spans 13 residues.

The V and J genes are TRBV27 and TRBJ1-2, with 8 bases matching TRBD1. The V gene end was trimmed by 5 bases and the J gene end by 2 bases; junction bases not matched to a gene: 1. The germline V gene has CDR1 MNHEY and CDR2 SMNVEV (reference sequence). The CDR3 is 13 residues long. As DNA, the CDR3 is TGTGCCAGCAGTCGGACAGGGAACTATGGCTACACCTTC. Amino acids: CASSRTGNYGYTF.

This sequence joins TRBV5-1 and TRBJ2-7; 7 bases agree with TRBD2. CDR3 length equals 14 residues. The germline V gene has CDR1 SGHRS and CDR2 YFSETQ. After removal of 4 bases from V and 5 bases from J, the junction contained 9 bases not matched to a gene. In DNA, the CDR3 is TGCGCCAGCAGCGGCGGGAGACCCGCCAACGAGCAGTACTTC. Translated, it gives CASSGGRPANEQYF.

This sequence joins TRBV9 and TRBJ1-1, with D perhaps TRBD1 (6 bases). This CDR3 has 16 residues. Germline assignment: CDR1 SGDLS and CDR2 YYNGEE. Between the trimmed V and J ends, which lost 1 base and 5 bases, there was a span of 18 bases. The CDR3 nucleotides read TGTGCCAGCAGCGTATTGGGACAAAAAACGGGTACTGAAGCTTTCTTT. It specifies CASSVLGQKTGTEAFF.

The rearrangement joins TRBV11-2 to TRBJ2-3; TRBD2 aligns across 7 bases. V was clipped by 3 bases and J by 4 bases; unmatched bases: 16. The CDR3 runs 18 residues. Germline CDR1 SGHAT, CDR2 FQNNGV. CDR3 in DNA: TGTGCCAGCAGCTTTCAAGTAAACGTGGCGGGAGCAGCAGATACGCAGTATTTT. Translating gives CASSFQVNVAGAADTQYF.

This chain links TRBV30 with TRBJ1-1; D perhaps matches TRBD1 (6 bases). CDR3 size: 15 residues. Deletions cut 0 bases from V and 0 bases from J, with 11 bases between. From germline, CDR1 is GTSNPN and CDR2 SVGIG (reference sequence). The CDR3 nucleotides read TGTGCCTGGAGTGTACTGGGACAACTGAACACTGAAGCTTTCTTT. Protein sequence: CAWSVLGQLNTEAFF.

The V call is TRBV7-9, the J call TRBJ2-7; tentatively, D is TRBD2 (6 bases). Germline values: CDR1 SEHNR, CDR2 FQNEAQ (reference sequence). V gave up 3 bases and J gave up 1 base, with 22 bases separating them. The CDR3 contains 18 residues. CDR3 sequence reads: CASSFSPGTPGSSYEQYF. The CDR3 coding sequence is TGTGCCAGCAGCTTTAGTCCCGGGACTCCTGGGAGTTCCTACGAGCAGTACTTC.

This sequence joins TRBV6-5 and TRBJ2-1, with D unclear. V was shortened by 5 bases and J by 4 bases, with 9 bases between the two germline ends. The germline V gene encodes CDR1 MNHEY and CDR2 SVGAGI. The CDR3 length is 13 residues. CDR3 coding DNA: TGTGCCAGCAGTATCACACATTACAATGAGCAGTTCTTC. It codes for CASSITHYNEQFF.

The V call is TRBV24-1, the J call TRBJ2-1; D might be TRBD2 (5 bases). Trimming shortened V by 3 bases and J by 9 bases, and 11 bases separated the two germline ends. Germline lookup yields CDR1 KGHDR and CDR2 SFDVKD. This CDR3 has 13 residues. The CDR3, as DNA: TGTGCCACCAGTGATCCTGGACTGGTTGAGCAGTTCTTC. This translates into CATSDPGLVEQFF.